The entry that follows covers one T cell receptor beta chain sequence. CDR1 and CDR2 (germline): KGHSH, LQKENI. Trimming left V 3 bases short and J 3 bases short, with 16 bases between. The CDR3 is 16 residues long. RNA was isolated and reverse transcribed to cDNA, the sequencing template. Using immunoSEQ multiplex PCR, the repertoire was profiled, and TCRdb retains in-frame clones only, with some absent. The sample consists of about 150,000 clones, 54% of them appearing once. As to treatment: oral pan-JAK inhibitor, 5-10 mg twice daily. This sample stems from a study of CD8+ T cells in alopecia areata.

This TCR was sampled from a human donor with alopecia areata. This specimen was CD8+ T cells sorted from blood, taken at week 4, from a patient treated with tofacitinib. This rearrangement joins TRBV18 to TRBJ2-3; TRBD2 is a possible D gene (6 bases). The CDR3 spells CASSPHPGEGTDTQYF. The CDR3 nucleotides are TGTGCCAGCTCACCCCACCCGGGGGAAGGTACAGATACGCAGTATTTT.